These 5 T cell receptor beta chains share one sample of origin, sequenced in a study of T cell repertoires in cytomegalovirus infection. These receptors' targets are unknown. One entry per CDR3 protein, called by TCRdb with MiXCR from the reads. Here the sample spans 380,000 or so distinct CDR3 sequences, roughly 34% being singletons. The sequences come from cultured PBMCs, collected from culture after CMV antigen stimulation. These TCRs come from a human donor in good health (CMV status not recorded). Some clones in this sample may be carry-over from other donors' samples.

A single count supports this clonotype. The CDR3 DNA sequence: TGTGCCACCAGTGCTGCGGGAGCGAACACCGGGGAGCTGTTTTTT. It encodes CATSAAGANTGELFF. The V call is TRBV24-1, the J call TRBJ2-2; 7 bases match TRBD2. The CDR3 consists of 15 residues. The germline CDR1 and CDR2 sequences are KGHDR and SFDVKD. V lost 5 bases, J lost 0 bases, and 2 bases stayed unmatched.

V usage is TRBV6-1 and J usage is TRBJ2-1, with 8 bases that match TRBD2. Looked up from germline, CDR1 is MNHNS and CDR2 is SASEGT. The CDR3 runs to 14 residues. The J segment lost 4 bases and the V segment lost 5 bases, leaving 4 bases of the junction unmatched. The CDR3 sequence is CASSSAGVYNEQFF. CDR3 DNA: TGTGCCAGCAGTTCAGCGGGAGTGTACAATGAGCAGTTCTTC.

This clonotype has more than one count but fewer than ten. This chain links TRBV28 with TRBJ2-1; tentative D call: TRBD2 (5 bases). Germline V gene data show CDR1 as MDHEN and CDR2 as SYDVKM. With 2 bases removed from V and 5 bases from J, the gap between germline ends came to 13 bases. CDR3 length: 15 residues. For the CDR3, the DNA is TGTGCCAGCAGTTTACTTAGCGAGAGAAACAATGAGCAGTTCTTC. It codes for CASSLLSERNNEQFF.

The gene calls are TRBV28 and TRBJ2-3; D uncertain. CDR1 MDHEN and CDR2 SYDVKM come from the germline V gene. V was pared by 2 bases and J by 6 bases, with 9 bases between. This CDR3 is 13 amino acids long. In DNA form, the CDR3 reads TGTGCCAGCAGTTTAATAAGATTTGATACGCAGTATTTT. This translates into CASSLIRFDTQYF.

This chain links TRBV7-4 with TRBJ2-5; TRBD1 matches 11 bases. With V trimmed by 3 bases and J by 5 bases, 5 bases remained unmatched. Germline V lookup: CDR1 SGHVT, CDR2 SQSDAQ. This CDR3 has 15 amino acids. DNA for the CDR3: TGTGCCAGCAGCTTTGGACAGGGGGCGGGTGAGACCCAGTACTTC. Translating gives CASSFGQGAGETQYF.